This T cell receptor (beta chain) was obtained from a study of tumor-infiltrating lymphocytes in primary liver carcinoma. DNA and RNA were both co-extracted from approximately 20-30 mg of bulk tissue that had not been sorted. Germline CDR1 and CDR2: SGHVS and FQNEAQ. The CDR3 has 14 residues. Trimming shortened V by 3 bases and J by 1 base, and 10 bases separated the two germline ends. The template, roughly 510 ng total RNA, yielded TCR beta cDNA made with a constant-region primer. Three nested multiplex PCR rounds, a slightly modified ARM-PCR, produced the libraries for TCR beta. The opening two PCR rounds, around 11 cycles each, paired TRBV1-TRBV30 forward primers with a C-beta reverse primer. One entry per CDR3 protein results from TCRdb running MiXCR on the multiplex PCR reads. Here the sample spans under 85,000 distinct CDR3 sequences, approximately 72% being singletons.

The chain couples TRBV7-8 to TRBJ2-7; no clear D. Sequenced input: liver tumor tissue from sampling region 1. Subset: tumor region T1, superior pole. The sequence came from a man in his forties with primary liver carcinoma and hepatitis B virus infection. The CDR3 bases are TGTGCCAGCAGCTTCCGGGCCGGGTCCTACGAGCAGTACTTC. Its protein product is CASSFRAGSYEQYF.